Listed below are T cell receptor beta chains from one sample, sequenced in a study of blood T cells in healthy people across ages. TCRdb reanalysed the 5' RACE reads using MiXCR and keeps one entry per CDR3 protein. The table has 750,000 to 1,000,000 distinct CDR3 sequences, 25% to 35% seen once. Separately, the same data were catalogued under a study of T cells of mothers and their children.

The sample taken for sequencing was blood. The receptors come from a woman aged 40-49 years in good health. CDR3s include the opening cysteine and the closing phenylalanine or tryptophan. D genes are given only for firm matches. Size is stated for part of the rows, as once, few or many counts, or as a class when the clone is expanded.

v_gene: TRBV6-5
j_gene: TRBJ1-6
abundance: many
d_gene: -
CDR3aa: CASSYSHGGSSYNSPLHF
CDR3nt: TGTGCCAGCAGTTACTCCCACGGTGGGAGCTCCTATAATTCACCCCTCCACTTT

v_gene: TRBV5-1
j_gene: TRBJ1-5
abundance: -
d_gene: -
CDR3aa: CASSLGPGTSNQPQHF
CDR3nt: TGCGCCAGCAGCTTGGGTCCCGGGACATCAAACCAGCCCCAGCATTTT

v_gene: TRBV20-1
j_gene: TRBJ2-5
abundance: many
d_gene: TRBD2
CDR3aa: CSARIAGVQETQYF
CDR3nt: TGCAGTGCTAGGATAGCGGGGGTACAAGAGACCCAGTACTTC

v_gene: TRBV29-1
j_gene: TRBJ1-2
abundance: many
d_gene: -
CDR3aa: CSVVLPGGGYTF
CDR3nt: TGCAGCGTTGTTCTTCCGGGGGGAGGCTACACCTTC

v_gene: TRBV7-2
j_gene: TRBJ2-1
abundance: many
d_gene: TRBD1
CDR3aa: CASSTHNRDRGFF
CDR3nt: TGTGCCAGCAGCACTCATAACCGGGACAGGGGGTTCTTC

v_gene: TRBV20-1
j_gene: TRBJ1-6
abundance: many
d_gene: -
CDR3aa: CSAMGRLPGHNSPLHF
CDR3nt: TGCAGTGCTATGGGTAGACTACCGGGGCATAATTCACCCCTCCACTTT

v_gene: TRBV28
j_gene: TRBJ2-3
abundance: -
d_gene: TRBD2
CDR3aa: CASSFRLAGPSTDTQYF
CDR3nt: TGTGCCAGCAGTTTTAGACTAGCGGGGCCTAGCACAGATACGCAGTATTTT

v_gene: TRBV28
j_gene: TRBJ2-7
abundance: many
d_gene: -
CDR3aa: CASSWTVYEQYF
CDR3nt: TGTGCCAGCAGTTGGACGGTCTACGAGCAGTACTTC

v_gene: TRBV7-9
j_gene: TRBJ2-7
abundance: -
d_gene: -
CDR3aa: CASSSPNNYEQYF
CDR3nt: TGTGCCAGCAGCTCCCCAAACAACTACGAGCAGTACTTC

v_gene: TRBV29-1
j_gene: TRBJ1-3
abundance: few
d_gene: -
CDR3aa: CSVSSSGNTIYF
CDR3nt: TGCAGCGTTTCAAGCTCTGGAAACACCATATATTTT

v_gene: TRBV18
j_gene: TRBJ2-3
abundance: many
d_gene: TRBD2
CDR3aa: CASSPGLAGTSTDTQYF
CDR3nt: TGTGCCAGCAGCCCGGGACTAGCGGGGACTAGCACAGATACGCAGTATTTT

v_gene: TRBV12-3/TRBV12-4
j_gene: TRBJ1-1
abundance: -
d_gene: -
CDR3aa: CASSGLLGVGNTEAFF
CDR3nt: TGTGCCAGCAGTGGCCTTCTTGGTGTCGGAAACACTGAAGCTTTCTTT

v_gene: TRBV12-3/TRBV12-4
j_gene: TRBJ2-7
abundance: few
d_gene: -
CDR3aa: CASSFWGGEQYF
CDR3nt: TGTGCCAGCAGTTTTTGGGGTGGTGAGCAGTACTTC

v_gene: TRBV5-1
j_gene: TRBJ2-1
abundance: -
d_gene: TRBD2
CDR3aa: CASSEGRGAYNEQFF
CDR3nt: TGCGCCAGCAGCGAAGGACGGGGGGCCTACAATGAGCAGTTCTTC

v_gene: TRBV27
j_gene: TRBJ1-5
abundance: many
d_gene: TRBD1
CDR3aa: CASTTTQGAMSQPQHF
CDR3nt: TGTGCCAGCACTACGACACAGGGGGCGATGAGTCAGCCCCAGCATTTT

v_gene: TRBV28
j_gene: TRBJ2-7
abundance: few
d_gene: -
CDR3aa: CASRPPGTGNYEQYF
CDR3nt: TGTGCCAGCAGACCCCCTGGGACGGGGAATTACGAGCAGTACTTC

v_gene: TRBV20-1
j_gene: TRBJ1-1
abundance: -
d_gene: TRBD1
CDR3aa: CSAIRDRGTEAFF
CDR3nt: TGCAGTGCTATTCGGGACAGGGGGACTGAAGCTTTCTTT

v_gene: TRBV3-1
j_gene: TRBJ2-7
abundance: few
d_gene: -
CDR3aa: CASSQEWEQYF
CDR3nt: TGTGCCAGCAGCCAAGAGTGGGAGCAGTACTTC

v_gene: TRBV9
j_gene: TRBJ2-1
abundance: few
d_gene: -
CDR3aa: CASSVFPSVESYNEQFF
CDR3nt: TGTGCCAGCAGCGTATTCCCCAGTGTAGAGTCATACAATGAGCAGTTCTTC

v_gene: TRBV7-2
j_gene: TRBJ1-6
abundance: few
d_gene: -
CDR3aa: CASSLISGTNSPLHF
CDR3nt: TGTGCCAGCAGCTTAATATCAGGGACTAATTCACCCCTCCACTTT

v_gene: TRBV7-9
j_gene: TRBJ2-1
abundance: few
d_gene: -
CDR3aa: CASSLFIGRELGNEQFF
CDR3nt: TGTGCCAGCAGCTTGTTTATCGGACGGGAATTGGGCAATGAGCAGTTCTTC

v_gene: TRBV12-3/TRBV12-4
j_gene: TRBJ2-1
abundance: few
d_gene: -
CDR3aa: CASSPPHSYNEQFF
CDR3nt: TGTGCCAGCAGCCCTCCGCACTCCTACAATGAGCAGTTCTTC

v_gene: TRBV28
j_gene: TRBJ2-1
abundance: -
d_gene: -
CDR3aa: CASSLNGVSSYNEQFF
CDR3nt: TGTGCCAGCAGTTTAAATGGAGTTAGCTCCTACAATGAGCAGTTCTTC

v_gene: TRBV27
j_gene: TRBJ1-6
abundance: -
d_gene: -
CDR3aa: CASRLRDGDNPPLHF
CDR3nt: TGTGCCAGCAGACTAAGAGACGGGGATAATCCACCCCTCCACTTT

v_gene: TRBV7-3
j_gene: TRBJ2-2
abundance: -
d_gene: -
CDR3aa: CASGPKWDAGELFF
CDR3nt: TGTGCCAGCGGCCCCAAATGGGACGCCGGGGAGCTGTTTTTT

v_gene: TRBV7-3
j_gene: TRBJ2-3
abundance: many
d_gene: -
CDR3aa: CASSMGLVDTQYF
CDR3nt: TGTGCCAGCAGCATGGGACTCGTAGATACGCAGTATTTT

v_gene: TRBV28
j_gene: TRBJ1-2
abundance: -
d_gene: -
CDR3aa: CASSRGPIFTNYGYTF
CDR3nt: TGTGCCAGCAGTAGGGGACCGATTTTCACTAACTATGGCTACACCTTC

v_gene: TRBV5-5
j_gene: TRBJ2-7
abundance: many
d_gene: TRBD1
CDR3aa: CASSTQQGAGEQYF
CDR3nt: TGTGCCAGCAGCACCCAACAGGGGGCGGGCGAGCAGTACTTC

v_gene: TRBV20-1
j_gene: TRBJ1-5
abundance: many
d_gene: -
CDR3aa: CSARGAGKVNQPQHF
CDR3nt: TGCAGTGCTAGAGGGGCAGGGAAGGTCAATCAGCCCCAGCATTTT

v_gene: TRBV29-1
j_gene: TRBJ2-3
abundance: -
d_gene: TRBD2
CDR3aa: CSVVGLAGDLFTDTQYF
CDR3nt: TGCAGCGTAGTGGGACTAGCGGGGGACCTATTCACAGATACGCAGTATTTT

v_gene: TRBV6-1
j_gene: TRBJ1-2
abundance: many
d_gene: TRBD1
CDR3aa: CASSEGNRGLYGYTF
CDR3nt: TGTGCCAGCAGTGAAGGGAACAGGGGGCTCTATGGCTACACCTTC